This entry lists 28 T cell receptor beta chains sequenced from one sample in a study of CD8 T cells in Susac syndrome. Reverse transcription of about 0.5 to 1 ug RNA was carried out with random hexamers. TCRdb independently ran MiXCR on the immunoSEQ multiplex PCR reads; one entry per CDR3 protein. This table holds 300,000 to 350,000 distinct CDR3 sequences, 92% found once. The sequenced sample was CD4+ T cells from PBMCs. The receptors were sampled from a human donor with multiple sclerosis.

The rearrangement uses TRBV2 and TRBJ2-3; D unclear. The CDR3 spans 13 residues. The germline V and J ends were trimmed by 8 bases and 1 base, with 10 bases remaining between them. Germline V gene lookup returns CDR1 SNHLY and CDR2 FYNNEI. This CDR3 reads CASEAERTDTQYF. The CDR3 coding sequence is TGTGCCAGCGAGGCGGAACGCACAGATACGCAGTATTTT. The variable domain in full, with the rest retrieved from reference TRBV2 and TRBJ2-3, is EPEVTQTPSHQVTQMGQEVILRCVPISNHLYFYWYRQILGQKVEFLVSFYNNEISEKSEIFDDQFSVERPDGSNFTLKIRSTKLEDSAMYFCASEAERTDTQYFGPGTRLTVL.

The chain has TRBV10-3 and TRBJ1-1; no reliable D call. Germline values: CDR1 ENHRY, CDR2 SYGVKD. The CDR3 runs to 13 residues. V lost 2 bases and J 11 bases, leaving 15 bases between the germline ends. For the CDR3, the DNA is TGTGCCATCAGTGAGCCAGCCACAGCGAAGGCTTTCTTT. Its protein product is CAISEPATAKAFF.

CDR3 sequence reads: CASSFRASGNTGELFF. In DNA, the CDR3 is TGCGCCAGCAGCTTTAGGGCTAGCGGCAACACCGGGGAGCTGTTTTTT. This chain links TRBV5-1 with TRBJ2-2; 7 bases fit TRBD2. Germline V gene lookup returns CDR1 SGHRS and CDR2 YFSETQ. The CDR3 loop spans 16 amino acids. V gave up 2 bases and J gave up 2 bases; unmatched junction bases: 6.

This chain connects TRBV20-1 to TRBJ2-7; D gene uncertain. The germline V gene has CDR1 DFQATT and CDR2 SNEGSKA (reference sequence). The CDR3 runs 11 residues. V was cut by 3 bases and J by 2 bases, with 5 bases left in between. The DNA for the CDR3 is TGCAGTGCTAGCGGAGCCTACGAGCAGTACTTC. It yields the protein CSASGAYEQYF.

The V gene is TRBV28, the J gene TRBJ2-7; D remains ambiguous. The CDR3 totals 12 residues. Germline V gives CDR1 MDHEN, CDR2 SYDVKM. V was clipped by 8 bases and J by 6 bases, with 14 bases between them. CDR3 region: CASCIAVGEQYF. In nucleotides, the CDR3 is TGTGCCAGCTGTATTGCGGTAGGCGAGCAGTACTTC.

The chain couples TRBV6-5 to TRBJ2-5; 12 nucleotides line up with TRBD2. The V and J ends lost 4 bases and 5 bases, in that order; junction bases with no gene match: 8. The CDR3 is 16 residues long. Germline V lookup: CDR1 MNHEY, CDR2 SVGAGI. The CDR3 protein is CASSSPTSGSPETQYF. In DNA form, the CDR3 reads TGTGCCAGCAGTTCCCCGACTAGCGGGAGTCCTGAGACCCAGTACTTC.

This chain uses TRBV19 with TRBJ2-5; 10 nucleotides agree with TRBD1. With V trimmed by 9 bases and J by 3 bases, 4 bases remained unmatched. This CDR3 spans 13 amino acids. The V gene's germline CDR1 is LNHDA and CDR2 SQIVND (reference sequence). CDR3 amino acids: CASRDRGKETQYF. The CDR3 region has the DNA TGTGCCAGCCGGGACAGGGGTAAAGAGACCCAGTACTTC.

The chain has TRBV7-8 and TRBJ2-5; possibly TRBD2 for D (7 bases). In germline, CDR1 is SGHVS, CDR2 FQNEAQ. V lost 8 bases and J 2 bases, leaving 36 bases between the germline ends. CDR3 length equals 21 residues. CDR3 DNA: TGTGCCAGCTGCACCCCGCTCTACAGGGACTCTAGGAGGGGGGGTCAAGAGACCCAGTACTTC. Protein: CASCTPLYRDSRRGGQETQYF.

The V and J genes are TRBV27 and TRBJ1-2; D is unclear. The CDR3 has 11 residues. Deletions cut 6 bases from V and 11 bases from J, with 13 bases between. In germline, CDR1 is MNHEY, CDR2 SMNVEV (reference sequence). The CDR3 here is CASRYLGVYTF. The CDR3 DNA follows: TGTGCCAGCAGATATCTCGGGGTTTACACCTTC.

This clonotype was recorded only once. The chain employs TRBV15 and TRBJ2-7; TRBD1 might be the D (5 bases). Per the germline V gene, CDR1 is LNHNV and CDR2 is YYDKDF (reference sequence). The CDR3 runs to 13 residues. Trimming left V 0 bases short and J 5 bases short, with 8 bases between. The CDR3 DNA reads as TGTGCCACCAGCAGAGACAGGGTGGACGAGCAGTACTTC. Its translation: CATSRDRVDEQYF.

This chain uses TRBV18 with TRBJ2-1; no reliable D call. Between the trimmed V and J ends, which lost 3 bases and 5 bases, there was a span of 14 bases. The CDR3 length is 15 residues. The germline V gene encodes CDR1 KGHSH and CDR2 LQKENI. CDR3 protein: CASSPRWSLDNEQFF. CDR3 DNA: TGTGCCAGCTCACCGCGTTGGTCGTTAGACAATGAGCAGTTCTTC.

V and J are TRBV5-6 and TRBJ2-5; 11 bases are shared with TRBD1. CDR3 size: 17 residues. V dropped 5 bases and J dropped 1; count of bases not matched to a gene: 10. Germline CDR1 and CDR2: SGHDT and YYEEEE. CDR3 region: CASSFFTGTGGQETQYF. The DNA of the CDR3 is TGTGCCAGCAGTTTTTTTACCGGGACAGGGGGCCAAGAGACCCAGTACTTC.

This chain links TRBV18 with TRBJ1-5; D perhaps matches TRBD1 (5 bases). The germline V gene encodes CDR1 KGHSH and CDR2 LQKENI. Trimming took off 3 bases at V and 6 bases at J, with 12 bases between the two ends. This CDR3 is built from 14 residues. This chain's CDR3 is CASSPQGVGQPQHF. The CDR3 nucleotides read TGTGCCAGCTCACCGCAGGGTGTCGGTCAGCCCCAGCATTTT.

J is TRBJ2-6 and V is TRBV5-1, with 12 bases lining up with TRBD1. After removal of 5 bases from V and 2 bases from J, the junction contained 5 bases not matched to a gene. This CDR3 has 17 amino acids. Germline V gives CDR1 SGHRS, CDR2 YFSETQ. The CDR3 region is CASRGTGGVAGANVLTF. In DNA, the CDR3 is TGCGCCAGCAGAGGGACAGGGGGCGTCGCTGGGGCCAACGTCCTGACTTTC. The full variable domain, in which reference TRBV5-1 and TRBJ2-6 provide the parts outside the CDR3, is KAGVTQTPRYLIKTRGQQVTLSCSPISGHRSVSWYQQTPGQGLQFLFEYFSETQRNKGNFPGRFSGRQFSNSRSEMNVSTLELGDSALYLCASRGTGGVAGANVLTFGAGSRLTVL.

This chain links TRBV7-3 with TRBJ2-1, with 8 bases identical to TRBD2. The germline V gene encodes CDR1 SGHTA and CDR2 FQGTGA. This CDR3 region has 16 residues. Trimming removed 2 bases from V and 7 bases from J; junction bases left unmatched: 10. CDR3 DNA: TGTGCCAGCAGCTTATCTGGTCGGGGGGGCCAAAATGAGCAGTTCTTC. Amino acid sequence: CASSLSGRGGQNEQFF. Full variable domain (remainder filled in from reference TRBV7-3 and TRBJ2-1): GAGVSQTPSNKVTEKGKYVELRCDPISGHTALYWYRQSLGQGPEFLIYFQGTGAADDSGLPNDRFFAVRPEGSVSTLKIQRTERGDSAVYLCASSLSGRGGQNEQFFGPGTRLTVL.

The CDR3 here is CASSLQGWYQPQHF. CDR3 nucleotides: TGTGCCAGCAGTCTACAGGGGTGGTATCAGCCCCAGCATTTT. The chain links TRBV6-2 or TRBV6-3 to TRBJ1-5; 7 nucleotides line up with TRBD1. The CDR3 runs to 14 residues. Germline CDR1 reads MNHEY; CDR2 reads SVGEGT. V trimming: 5 bases; J trimming: 5 bases; junction bases outside the gene matches: 6.

J is TRBJ1-1 and V is TRBV6-5; D remains ambiguous. Trimming stripped 0 bases from V and 6 bases from J, with 17 bases between. The CDR3 loop spans 16 amino acids. Germline CDR1 and CDR2: MNHEY and SVGAGI. The DNA of the CDR3 is TGTGCCAGCAGTTACTCGGGCCTCCACCGAGGTGCTGAAGCTTTCTTT. This sequence encodes CASSYSGLHRGAEAFF.

V and J are TRBV2 and TRBJ1-1; weak D call: TRBD1 (6 bases). V was trimmed by 7 bases and J by 10 bases, leaving 19 bases between them. The CDR3 runs 13 residues. Germline V gene sequence: CDR1 SNHLY, CDR2 FYNNEI. This CDR3 is CASTLRRGKVAFF. CDR3 coding DNA: TGTGCCAGCACCCTAAGGAGGGGGAAGGTAGCTTTCTTT. Full variable domain (rest looked up from reference TRBV2 and TRBJ1-1): EPEVTQTPSHQVTQMGQEVILRCVPISNHLYFYWYRQILGQKVEFLVSFYNNEISEKSEIFDDQFSVERPDGSNFTLKIRSTKLEDSAMYFCASTLRRGKVAFFGQGTRLTVV.

This chain joins TRBV9 and TRBJ2-1; D is perhaps TRBD1 (5 bases). Deletions cut 3 bases from V and 0 bases from J, with 10 bases between. The germline gives CDR1 SGDLS, CDR2 YYNGEE. The CDR3 totals 15 residues. This chain's CDR3 is CASSEGVGSYNEQFF. In DNA, the CDR3 is TGTGCCAGCAGCGAAGGGGTGGGCTCCTACAATGAGCAGTTCTTC. The variable domain in full, with the rest retrieved from reference TRBV9 and TRBJ2-1, is DSGVTQTPKHLITATGQRVTLRCSPRSGDLSVYWYQQSLDQGLQFLIQYYNGEERAKGNILERFSAQQFPDLHSELNLSSLELGDSALYFCASSEGVGSYNEQFFGPGTRLTVL.

The J gene is TRBJ2-3, the V gene TRBV29-1, with TRBD2 matching over 7 bases. The CDR3 consists of 14 residues. After removal of 7 bases from V and 0 bases from J, the junction contained 7 bases not matched to a gene. In germline, CDR1 is SQVTM, CDR2 ANQGSEA. CDR3 nucleotide sequence: TGCAGCGGGGGGTTAGCGGGCAGCACAGATACGCAGTATTTT. The encoded protein is CSGGLAGSTDTQYF.

This chain's CDR3 is CASSGGLMSGETQYF. CDR3 in DNA: TGTGCCAGCAGTGGTGGTCTCATGTCCGGAGAGACCCAGTACTTC. The V and J genes are TRBV7-9 and TRBJ2-5; D not certain. The germline V gene encodes CDR1 SEHNR and CDR2 FQNEAQ (reference sequence). The CDR3 consists of 15 residues. V shed 6 bases and J shed 4 bases, with 18 bases lying between them.

Only one count was recorded for this clonotype. Its ends do not fully match the called genes, so a read error is possible. V usage is TRBV20-1 and J usage is TRBJ1-4; D call uncertain. Germline V lookup: CDR1 DFQATT, CDR2 SNEGSKA (reference sequence). The CDR3 spans 13 residues. The CDR3 DNA reads as TGCAGTGCTCTCGACGGGATTAATGAGAAACTGTTTTTT. It yields the protein CSALDGINEKLFF.

This clonotype has a handful of counts. This chain links TRBV6-5 with TRBJ2-7; D is uncertain. Between the trimmed V and J ends, which lost 0 bases and 2 bases, there was a span of 14 bases. The CDR3 covers 16 residues. From germline, CDR1 is MNHEY and CDR2 SVGAGI. The CDR3 sequence is CASSYSNPGTAYEQYF. The DNA of the CDR3 is TGTGCCAGCAGTTACTCGAACCCGGGCACAGCCTACGAGCAGTACTTC.

A note on this clonotype: Compared with germline, one end of the junction differs, possibly owing to a read error. The V and J genes are TRBV7-7 and TRBJ2-7; D is uncertain. The CDR3 is 18 amino acids. CDR1 and CDR2 from the germline V gene are SSHAT and FNYEAQ (reference sequence). CDR3: CASSLAPLIPVTTYEQYF. The CDR3 DNA reads as TGTGCTAGCAGCTTAGCTCCCCTGATTCCAGTTACAACCTACGAGCAGTACTTC. The full variable domain, in which reference TRBV7-7 and TRBJ2-7 provide the parts outside the CDR3, is GAGVSQSPRYKVTKRGQDVTLRCDPISSHATLYWYQQALGQGPEFLTYFNYEAQPDKSGLPSDRFSAERPEGSISTLTIQRTEQRDSAMYRCASSLAPLIPVTTYEQYFGPGTRLTVT.

V usage is TRBV29-1 and J usage is TRBJ1-6, with 7 positions matching TRBD1. CDR1 SQVTM and CDR2 ANQGSEA come from the germline V gene. V lost 0 bases, J lost 12 bases, and 5 bases stayed unmatched. CDR3 size: 13 residues. CDR3 sequence: CSVEDNNRGPLHF. The CDR3 DNA sequence: TGCAGCGTTGAAGATAACAACAGGGGACCCCTCCACTTT.

CDR3 coding DNA: TGTGCCACCAGCAGAGAATGGGCAGGGCGATCCTACGAGCAGTACTTC. Its translation: CATSREWAGRSYEQYF. The rearrangement links TRBV15 to TRBJ2-7; possibly TRBD1 for D (5 bases). V dropped 0 bases and J dropped 1 base, with 13 bases sitting between them. Germline CDR1 is LNHNV and CDR2 is YYDKDF (reference sequence). The CDR3 runs 16 residues.

The rearrangement links TRBV6-1 to TRBJ1-2, with D possibly being TRBD1 (5 bases). The CDR3 contains 16 residues. V gave up 6 bases and J gave up 8 bases, with 25 bases separating them. From germline, CDR1 is MNHNS and CDR2 SASEGT. The CDR3 loop reads CASSNGRPPRGRGYTF. CDR3 DNA sequence: TGTGCCAGCAGCAACGGCCGGCCTCCACGGGGACGAGGCTACACCTTC.

V usage is TRBV2 and J usage is TRBJ1-5; TRBD1 agrees at 8 bases. Germline CDR1 SNHLY, CDR2 FYNNEI. This CDR3 spans 14 amino acids. Losses at the gene ends were 5 bases for V and 8 bases for J; bases not matched to a gene: 8. CDR3 protein: CASSSDRGRKPQHF. In DNA form, the CDR3 reads TGTGCCAGCAGTAGCGACAGGGGAAGGAAGCCCCAGCATTTT.